The 9 T cell receptor beta chains below all came from one sample that was sequenced in a study of CXCR3-negative and CXCR3-positive naive CD8 T cells. Through 5' RACE with UMI labels, the TRB cDNA libraries were prepared. Using the 5' RACE reads, TCRdb records one entry per CDR3 protein without DNA. Recorded here are some 130,000 distinct CDR3 sequences; the top ten clones represent about 0.48%. Sequenced input: naive CXCR3- CD8+ T cells from blood. Subset indicated: CD45RO-CCR7+CD27+CD95- naive CD8+ T cells lacking CXCR3 (TNR3-). The receptors shown here come from a human donor in good health. Some clones in this sample may be carry-over from other donors' samples.

The chain employs TRBV29-1 and TRBJ2-1; without DNA, the TCRdb call of TRBD1 cannot be checked. The V gene's germline CDR1 is SQVTM and CDR2 ANQGSEA. The CDR3 is made up of 13 amino acids. CDR3 sequence reads: CSATGTDYNEQFF.

This rearrangement joins TRBV25-1 to TRBJ2-6; absent DNA, TCRdb's TRBD1 call cannot be checked. The CDR3 has 19 residues. Germline assignment: CDR1 MGHDK and CDR2 SYGVNS. CDR3 loop: CASSPRTGGPPLGANVLTF.

This chain links TRBV3-1 with TRBJ2-3; the TCRdb call, TRBD2, lacks DNA for checking. Looked up from germline, CDR1 is LGHDT and CDR2 is YNNKEL (reference sequence). The CDR3 is 16 amino acids. CDR3 loop: CASSQDETSGGDTQYF.

This sequence joins TRBV5-6 and TRBJ2-1. Germline-derived CDR1 and CDR2 are SGHDT and YYEEEE. The CDR3 length is 13 residues. Here the CDR3 reads CASSLPSYNEQFF.

The chain is built from TRBV20-1 and TRBJ2-7; TCRdb's D call, TRBD1, is unchecked because there is no DNA. This CDR3 is 15 amino acids long. Per germline, CDR1 DFQATT and CDR2 SNEGSKA (reference sequence). Here the CDR3 reads CSARPTGTVTYERYF.

The rearrangement joins TRBV6-4 to TRBJ2-2. Per germline, CDR1 MRHNA and CDR2 SNTAGT. The CDR3 runs to 14 residues. The CDR3 is CASSGSGTTGELFF.

The rearrangement joins TRBV6-2 or TRBV6-3 to TRBJ2-1; TCRdb's assignment of TRBD2 cannot be checked, as there is no DNA. Germline V lookup: CDR1 MNHEY, CDR2 SVGEGT. This CDR3 contains 16 residues. The CDR3 sequence is CASSYSPSGGRNEQFF.

The rearrangement links TRBV6-1 to TRBJ2-5; the TCRdb D gene call, TRBD2, has no DNA to confirm it. Germline CDR1 is MNHNS and CDR2 is SASEGT. This CDR3 has 17 amino acids. The CDR3 loop reads CASSEARLAGGRETQYF.

CDR3 protein: CASSQDEGGYGYTF. The J gene is TRBJ1-2, the V gene TRBV3-1; as DNA is missing, the TRBD1 call by TCRdb cannot be tested. The CDR3 consists of 14 residues. Germline CDR1 reads LGHDT; CDR2 reads YNNKEL (reference sequence). The full variable domain, completed using reference TRBV3-1 and TRBJ1-2, is DTAVSQTPKYLVTQMGNDKSIKCEQNLGHDTMYWYKQDSKKFLKIMFSYNNKELIINETVPNRFSPKSPDKAHLNLHINSLELGDSAVYFCASSQDEGGYGYTFGSGTRLTVV.